One sample yielded the 3 T cell receptor beta chains listed below, sequenced in a study of T-cell reconstitution after alpha-beta-depleted transplantation in children. Preparation of the TCRbeta library used unique molecular identifiers. TCRdb re-called the PCR reads through MiXCR, storing one row per CDR3 protein. The table has around 600,000 distinct CDR3 sequences, approximately 17% seen once. This specimen consisted of PBMCs from the stem cell graft donor, obtained from the stem cell graft. These receptors were obtained from a human donor who donated a stem cell graft to a child with acute myeloid leukemia.

This clonotype showed up just once. The V gene is TRBV5-1, the J gene TRBJ2-5; D could derive from TRBD1 or TRBD2 (5 bases each). The V end was cut by 4 bases, the J end by 1 base, with 17 bases between. CDR3 size: 16 residues. From germline, CDR1 is SGHRS and CDR2 YFSETQ. The CDR3 nucleotides read TGCGCCAGCAGCAACCGCCGAACGGGGCCCCAAGAGACCCAGTACTTC. It is translated as CASSNRRTGPQETQYF.

The chain uses TRBV4-3 and TRBJ2-3, with 7 bases aligning to TRBD2. This CDR3 contains 16 residues. V shed 0 bases, J shed 5 bases, and the junction held 8 bases outside the gene matches. Looked up from germline, CDR1 is LGHNA and CDR2 is YSLEER. The DNA for the CDR3 is TGCGCCAGCAGCCAAGATCCATGGCGGGGGTTAGATACGCAGTATTTT. As protein: CASSQDPWRGLDTQYF.

The genes are TRBV7-2 and TRBJ2-3; the D gene is possibly TRBD1 (6 bases). Germline loops: CDR1 SGHTA, CDR2 FQGNSA. This CDR3 has 15 amino acids. V shed 6 bases and J shed 1 base, with 14 bases lying between them. The CDR3 sequence is CASRDTGHRTDTQYF. CDR3 coding DNA: TGTGCCAGCAGGGATACGGGACACCGCACAGATACGCAGTATTTT.